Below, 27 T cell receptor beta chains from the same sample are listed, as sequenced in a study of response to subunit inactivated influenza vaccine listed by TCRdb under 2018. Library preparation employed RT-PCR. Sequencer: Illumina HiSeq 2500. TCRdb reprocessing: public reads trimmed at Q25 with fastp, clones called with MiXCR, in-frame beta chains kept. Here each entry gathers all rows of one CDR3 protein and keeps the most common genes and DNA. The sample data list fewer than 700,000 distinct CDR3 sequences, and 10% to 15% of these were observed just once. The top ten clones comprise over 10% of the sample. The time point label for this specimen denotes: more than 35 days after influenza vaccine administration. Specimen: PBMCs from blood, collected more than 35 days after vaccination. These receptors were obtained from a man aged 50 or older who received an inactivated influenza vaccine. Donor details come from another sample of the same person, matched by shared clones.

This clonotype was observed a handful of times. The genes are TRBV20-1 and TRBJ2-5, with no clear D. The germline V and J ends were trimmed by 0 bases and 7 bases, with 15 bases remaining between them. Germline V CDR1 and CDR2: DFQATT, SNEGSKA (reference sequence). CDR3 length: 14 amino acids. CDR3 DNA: TGCAGTGCTAGAGACGACCTACTTTTGGGGACCCAGTACTTC. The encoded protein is CSARDDLLLGTQYF.

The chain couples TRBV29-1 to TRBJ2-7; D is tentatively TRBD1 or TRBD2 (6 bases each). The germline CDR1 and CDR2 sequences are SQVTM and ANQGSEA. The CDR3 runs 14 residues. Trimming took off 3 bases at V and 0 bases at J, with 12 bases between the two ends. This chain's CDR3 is CSVEGGIGSYEQYF. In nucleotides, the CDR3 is TGCAGCGTTGAGGGGGGCATCGGCTCCTACGAGCAGTACTTC.

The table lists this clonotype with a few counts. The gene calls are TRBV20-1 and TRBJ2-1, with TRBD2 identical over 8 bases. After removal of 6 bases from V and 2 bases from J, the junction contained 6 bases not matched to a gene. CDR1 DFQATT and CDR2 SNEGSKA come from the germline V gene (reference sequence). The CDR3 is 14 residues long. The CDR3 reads CSASKRGTYNEQFF. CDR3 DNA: TGCAGTGCCTCCAAGCGGGGGACCTACAATGAGCAGTTCTTC.

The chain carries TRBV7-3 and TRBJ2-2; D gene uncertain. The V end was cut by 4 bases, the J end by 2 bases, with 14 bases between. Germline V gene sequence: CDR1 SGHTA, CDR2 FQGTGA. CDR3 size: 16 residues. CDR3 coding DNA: TGTGCCAGCAGCTCCCCCCCCGGTCAAAACACCGGGGAGCTGTTTTTT. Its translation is CASSSPPGQNTGELFF.

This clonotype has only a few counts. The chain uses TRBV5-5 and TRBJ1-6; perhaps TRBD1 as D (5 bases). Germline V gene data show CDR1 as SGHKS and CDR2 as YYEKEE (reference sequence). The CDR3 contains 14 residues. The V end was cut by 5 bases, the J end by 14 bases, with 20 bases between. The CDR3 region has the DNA TGTGCCAGCAGAATCGGGGTAGACATAGGGGCCCTCCACTTT. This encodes CASRIGVDIGALHF. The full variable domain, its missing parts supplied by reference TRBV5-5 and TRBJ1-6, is DAGVTQSPTHLIKTRGQQVTLRCSPISGHKSVSWYQQVLGQGPQFIFQYYEKEERGRGNFPDRFSARQFPNYSSELNVNALLLGDSALYLCASRIGVDIGALHFGNGTRLTVT.

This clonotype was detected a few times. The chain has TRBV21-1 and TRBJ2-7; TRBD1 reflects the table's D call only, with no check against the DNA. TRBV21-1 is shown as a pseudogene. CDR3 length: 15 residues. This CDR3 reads CASSNIGTGCCEQYF. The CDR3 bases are TGTGCCAGCAGCAATATTGGGACAGGATGTTGCGAGCAGTACTTC.

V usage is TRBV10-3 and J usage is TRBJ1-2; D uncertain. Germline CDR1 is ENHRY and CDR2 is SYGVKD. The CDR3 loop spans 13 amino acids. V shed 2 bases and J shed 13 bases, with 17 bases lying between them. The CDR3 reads CAISEDMFQPFTF. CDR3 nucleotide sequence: TGTGCCATCAGTGAGGATATGTTCCAGCCCTTCACCTTC.

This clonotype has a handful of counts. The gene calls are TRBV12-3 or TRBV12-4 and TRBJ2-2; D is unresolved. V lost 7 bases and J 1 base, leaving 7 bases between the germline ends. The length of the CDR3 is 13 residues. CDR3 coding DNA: TGTGCCAGCAATACTCTGAACACCGGGGAGCTGTTTTTT. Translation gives CASNTLNTGELFF.

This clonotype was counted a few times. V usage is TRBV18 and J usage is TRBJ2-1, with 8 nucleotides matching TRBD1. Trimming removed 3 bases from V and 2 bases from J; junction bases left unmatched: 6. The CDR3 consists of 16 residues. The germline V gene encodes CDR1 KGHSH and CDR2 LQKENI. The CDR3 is CASSPGTGLTYNEQFF. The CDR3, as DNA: TGTGCCAGCTCACCGGGGACAGGCCTCACCTACAATGAGCAGTTCTTC. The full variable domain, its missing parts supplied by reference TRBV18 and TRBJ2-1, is NAGVMQNPRHLVRRRGQEARLRCSPMKGHSHVYWYRQLPEEGLKFMVYLQKENIIDESGMPKERFSAEFPKEGPSILRIQQVVRGDSAAYFCASSPGTGLTYNEQFFGPGTRLTVL.

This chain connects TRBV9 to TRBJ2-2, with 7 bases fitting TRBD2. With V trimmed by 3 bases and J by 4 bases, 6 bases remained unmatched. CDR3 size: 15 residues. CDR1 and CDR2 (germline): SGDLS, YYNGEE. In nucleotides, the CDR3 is TGTGCCAGCAGCGCGTGGGAGGGAGGCACCGGGGAGCTGTTTTTT. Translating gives CASSAWEGGTGELFF.

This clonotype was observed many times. The CDR3 nucleotides are TGTGCCATCAGGACTGGGGGGACCTACAATGAGCAGTTCTTC. Translation: CAIRTGGTYNEQFF. V and J are TRBV10-3 and TRBJ2-1, with D possibly being TRBD2 (6 bases). CDR1 is ENHRY, CDR2 SYGVKD, per germline. The V gene lost 6 bases and the J gene lost 2 bases, with 11 bases spanning the gap. The CDR3 is made up of 14 amino acids.

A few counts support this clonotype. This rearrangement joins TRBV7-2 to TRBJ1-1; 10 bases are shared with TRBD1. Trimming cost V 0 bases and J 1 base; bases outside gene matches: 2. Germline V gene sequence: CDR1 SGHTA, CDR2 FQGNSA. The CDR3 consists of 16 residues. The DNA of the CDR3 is TGTGCCAGCAGCTTAGCAGGACAGGGGGGGAACACTGAAGCTTTCTTT. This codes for CASSLAGQGGNTEAFF. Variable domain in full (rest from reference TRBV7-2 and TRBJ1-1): GAGVSQSPSNKVTEKGKDVELRCDPISGHTALYWYRQSLGQGLEFLIYFQGNSAPDKSGLPSDRFSAERTGGSVSTLTIQRTQQEDSAVYLCASSLAGQGGNTEAFFGQGTRLTVV.

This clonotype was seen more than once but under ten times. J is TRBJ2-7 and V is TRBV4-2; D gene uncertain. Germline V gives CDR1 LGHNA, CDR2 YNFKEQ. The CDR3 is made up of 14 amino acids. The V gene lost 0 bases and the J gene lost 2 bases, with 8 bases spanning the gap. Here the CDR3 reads CASSQDRRTYEQYF. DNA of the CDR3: TGTGCCAGCAGCCAAGATCGGCGGACCTACGAGCAGTACTTC.

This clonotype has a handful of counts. CDR3 DNA sequence: TGTGCCAGCAGCTTAGGTAGCGGGGGGGCCACGAATACGCAGTATTTT. Translating gives CASSLGSGGATNTQYF. The J gene is TRBJ2-3, the V gene TRBV7-2, with 11 bases that match TRBD2. The junction had 7 bases not matched to a gene; V was cut back by 1 base and J by 7 bases. Looked up from germline, CDR1 is SGHTA and CDR2 is FQGNSA. The CDR3 sequence is 16 residues long.

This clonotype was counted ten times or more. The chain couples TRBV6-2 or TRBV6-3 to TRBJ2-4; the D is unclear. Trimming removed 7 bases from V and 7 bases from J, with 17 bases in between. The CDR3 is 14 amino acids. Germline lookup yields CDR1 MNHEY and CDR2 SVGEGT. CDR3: CASTPLNGPNIQYF. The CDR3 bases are TGTGCCAGCACCCCTCTTAACGGACCGAACATTCAGTACTTC.

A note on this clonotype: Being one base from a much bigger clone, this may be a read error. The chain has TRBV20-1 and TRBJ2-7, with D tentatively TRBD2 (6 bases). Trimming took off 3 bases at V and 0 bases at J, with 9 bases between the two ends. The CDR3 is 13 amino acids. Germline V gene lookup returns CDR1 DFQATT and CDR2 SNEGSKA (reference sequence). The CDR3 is CSARVGSSYEQYF. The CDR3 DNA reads TGCAGTGCTAGGGTCGGGAGCTCCTACGAGCAGTACTTC.

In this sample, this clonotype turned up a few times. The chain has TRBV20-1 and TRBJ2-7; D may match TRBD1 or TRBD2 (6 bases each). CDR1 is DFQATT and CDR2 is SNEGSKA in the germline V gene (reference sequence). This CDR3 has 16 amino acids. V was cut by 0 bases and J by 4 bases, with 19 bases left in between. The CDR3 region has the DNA TGCAGTGCTAGAGATCAAAGGGGGGCTTCGGTTTACGAGCAGTACTTC. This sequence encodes CSARDQRGASVYEQYF.

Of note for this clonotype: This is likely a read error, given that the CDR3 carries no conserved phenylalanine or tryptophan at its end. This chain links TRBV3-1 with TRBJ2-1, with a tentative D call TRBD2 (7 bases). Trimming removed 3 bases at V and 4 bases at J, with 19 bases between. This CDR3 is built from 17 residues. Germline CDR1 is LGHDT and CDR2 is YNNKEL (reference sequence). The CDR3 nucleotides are TGTGCCAGCAGCCATTACAGGGAGGGTATGGGGTACAATGAGCAGTTCGTC. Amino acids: CASSHYREGMGYNEQFV.

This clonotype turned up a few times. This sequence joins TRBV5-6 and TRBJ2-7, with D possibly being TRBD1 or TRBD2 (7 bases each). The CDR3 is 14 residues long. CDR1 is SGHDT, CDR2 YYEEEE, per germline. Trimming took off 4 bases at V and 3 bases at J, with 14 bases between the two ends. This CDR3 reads CASSRQGGVYEQYF. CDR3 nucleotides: TGTGCCAGCAGCAGACAGGGAGGGGTCTACGAGCAGTACTTC.

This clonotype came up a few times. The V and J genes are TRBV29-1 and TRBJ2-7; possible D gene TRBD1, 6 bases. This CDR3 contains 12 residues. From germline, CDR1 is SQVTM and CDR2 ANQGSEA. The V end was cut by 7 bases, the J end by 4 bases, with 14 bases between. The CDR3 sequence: CSAVGTTYEQYF. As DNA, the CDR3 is TGCAGCGCTGTCGGGACAACTTACGAGCAGTACTTC.

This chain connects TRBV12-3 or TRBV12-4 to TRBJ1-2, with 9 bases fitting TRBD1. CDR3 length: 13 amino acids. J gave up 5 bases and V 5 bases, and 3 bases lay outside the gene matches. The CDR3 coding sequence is TGTGCCAGCAGTACAGGGGGCGAATATGGCTACACCTTC. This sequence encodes CASSTGGEYGYTF.

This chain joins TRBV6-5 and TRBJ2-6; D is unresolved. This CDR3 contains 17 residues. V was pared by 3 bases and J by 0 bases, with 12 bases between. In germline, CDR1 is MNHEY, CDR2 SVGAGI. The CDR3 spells CASSYRRVHSGANVLTF. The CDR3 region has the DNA TGTGCCAGCAGTTATCGTCGGGTCCACTCTGGGGCCAACGTCCTGACTTTC.

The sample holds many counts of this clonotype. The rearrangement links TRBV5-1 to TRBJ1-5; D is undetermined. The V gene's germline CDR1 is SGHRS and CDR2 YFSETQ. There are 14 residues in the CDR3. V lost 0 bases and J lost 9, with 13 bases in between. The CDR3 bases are TGCGCCAGCAGCTTGGCCCCGGAAGAGGGGCCCCAGCATTTT. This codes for CASSLAPEEGPQHF.

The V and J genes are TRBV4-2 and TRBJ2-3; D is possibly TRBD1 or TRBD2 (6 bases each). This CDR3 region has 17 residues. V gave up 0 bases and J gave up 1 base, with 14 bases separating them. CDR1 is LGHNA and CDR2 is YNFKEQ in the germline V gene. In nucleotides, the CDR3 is TGTGCCAGCAGCCAAGACGTCGGGGGCGCAGGCACAGATACGCAGTATTTT. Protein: CASSQDVGGAGTDTQYF.

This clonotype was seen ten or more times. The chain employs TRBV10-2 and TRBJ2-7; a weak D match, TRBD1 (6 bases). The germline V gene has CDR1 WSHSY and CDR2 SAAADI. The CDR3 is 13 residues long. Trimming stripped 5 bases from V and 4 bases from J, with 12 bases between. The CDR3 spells CASSQGQPYEQYF. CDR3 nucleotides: TGCGCCAGCAGTCAGGGACAACCATACGAGCAGTACTTC.

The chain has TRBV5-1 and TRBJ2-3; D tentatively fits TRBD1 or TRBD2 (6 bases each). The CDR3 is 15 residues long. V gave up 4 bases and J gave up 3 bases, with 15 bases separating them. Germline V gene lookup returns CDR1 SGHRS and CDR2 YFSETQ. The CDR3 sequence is CASSEIGGGTDTQYF. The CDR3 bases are TGCGCCAGCAGCGAGATCGGGGGCGGGACAGATACGCAGTATTTT.

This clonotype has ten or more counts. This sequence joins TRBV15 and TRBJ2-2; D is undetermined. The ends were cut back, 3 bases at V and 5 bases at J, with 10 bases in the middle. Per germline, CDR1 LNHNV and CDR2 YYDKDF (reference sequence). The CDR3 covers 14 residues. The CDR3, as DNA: TGTGCCACCAGCAGTGGGATAAGGACCGGGGAGCTGTTTTTT. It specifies CATSSGIRTGELFF.